These T cell receptor beta chains were read from a single sample in a study of T cell responses to AZD1222 COVID-19 vaccine. The table came from immunoSEQ multiplex PCR; TCRdb's copy has only in-frame clones and leaves some out. The sample shows 50,000 to 75,000 clones, roughly 87% of them seen only once. This specimen consisted of peripheral blood, obtained 28 days after the second AZD1222 dose. The receptors derive from an adult who received the AZD1222 COVID-19 vaccine. The CDR3 runs from the conserved cysteine through the conserved F or W. Fields, in order: V gene, CDR3 protein.

>TRBV23-1
CASHPLRGFSYEQYF
>TRBV7-9
CASSLSYDTEAFF
>TRBV6-5
CASSYSAGGPYEQYF
>TRBV25-1
CASSDRGRRVSTNEKLFF
>TRBV10-3
CAISARGLGQVNTEAFF
>TRBV28
CASSRGQGGYTF
>TRBV3-1/TRBV3-2
CASSQVNEQYF
>TRBV29-1
CSVGYGGNTEAFF
>TRBV7-2
CASRPGASYEQYF
>TRBV28
CASSRGQGARYF
>TRBV2
CASHDPRGSTEAFF
>TRBV19
CASSFAWDYGYTF
>TRBV11-2
CASSSSGGWNTEAFF
>TRBV12-5
CASGSHWSEERETYEQYF
>TRBV4-2
CASSQEEGVGELFF
>TRBV10-3
CAISATTGEFNEKLFF
>TRBV30
CACVTGAEAFF
>TRBV19
CASSTPGLAGGGETQYF
>TRBV5-1
CASSLSLGTNNSPLHF
>TRBV6-5
CASSWSPGLSYNEQFF
>TRBV24-1
CATSAPPGTAADQETQYF
>TRBV19
CASSPGLAGGYEQYF
>TRBV19
CASSTPKGVSYNEQFF
>TRBV7-6
CASSLEISGNQPQHF
>TRBV20-1
CSASQGQGGFEKLFF
>TRBV28
CASSFSGRYYGYTF
>TRBV5-1
CASSSGALADTDTQYF
>TRBV21-1
CASPSRYSGNTIYF
>TRBV9
CASSVRSGGDTQYF
>TRBV5-4
CASSLPGQETQYF
>TRBV18
CASSLVRQDNQPQHF
>TRBV12-3/TRBV12-4
CASSTGGAQPQHF
>TRBV24-1
CATSEDRVGRETQYF
>TRBV11-3
CASSSQGARNEQFF
>TRBV7-6
CASSTREIRTDTQYF
>TRBV19
CASSIQPSGELFF
>TRBV7-3
CASSLGPGDTEAFF
>TRBV10-2
CASNPRGLFNSPLHF
>TRBV3-1/TRBV3-2
CASRLSGSGYEQYF
>TRBV30
CAWSVGGQGRNTIYF
>TRBV28
CASSFGQANYGYTF
>TRBV29-1
CSVKGQGNLGYEQYF
>TRBV7-6
CASSTWDNERFF
>TRBV18
CASSPPSGTGDPDTQYF
>TRBV5-1
CASSSQGSSYNGQFF